This is a list of T cell receptor beta chains from one sample in a study of blood T cell repertoires in COVID-19. Method: immunoSEQ multiplex PCR; TCRdb's copy keeps in-frame clones and lacks some. The sample lists some 90,000 clones, roughly 89% occurring once. The sample consisted of peripheral blood. The source of these receptors is a man aged 45-60 years with acute or convalescent COVID-19. CDR3s include the opening cysteine and the closing phenylalanine or tryptophan. D genes are given only for firm matches. Clone size, where shown, is once, few, many, or a class for clones that have expanded.

V gene: TRBV15; clone size: -; D gene: TRBD1; J gene: TRBJ2-4; CDR3 protein: CATSRAVQGSNIQYF; CDR3 DNA: TGTGCCACCAGCAGAGCTGTACAGGGGTCAAACATTCAGTACTTC
V gene: TRBV7-3; clone size: -; D gene: TRBD1; J gene: TRBJ2-2; CDR3 protein: CASSLTAFDRVNTGELFF; CDR3 DNA: TGTGCCAGCAGCTTAACTGCTTTTGACAGGGTAAACACCGGGGAGCTGTTTTTT
V gene: TRBV7-2; clone size: -; D gene: TRBD1; J gene: TRBJ2-3; CDR3 protein: CASSYRGLYTDTQYF; CDR3 DNA: TGTGCCAGCAGCTACAGGGGGCTATACACAGATACGCAGTATTTT
V gene: TRBV18; clone size: -; D gene: -; J gene: TRBJ2-3; CDR3 protein: CASSPDLDTQYF; CDR3 DNA: TGTGCCAGCTCACCTGACTTAGATACGCAGTATTTT
V gene: TRBV3-1/TRBV3-2; clone size: -; D gene: -; J gene: TRBJ2-7; CDR3 protein: CASSQEGGYEQYF; CDR3 DNA: TGTGCCAGCAGCCAAGAAGGGGGCTACGAGCAGTACTTC
V gene: TRBV24-1; clone size: -; D gene: -; J gene: TRBJ2-1; CDR3 protein: CATSLGGSGYNEQFF; CDR3 DNA: TGTGCCACCAGTTTAGGAGGGAGTGGCTACAATGAGCAGTTCTTC
V gene: TRBV27; clone size: -; D gene: -; J gene: TRBJ1-2; CDR3 protein: CASKDNRVDGYTF; CDR3 DNA: TGTGCCAGCAAAGACAACAGGGTCGATGGCTACACCTTC
V gene: TRBV9; clone size: -; D gene: -; J gene: TRBJ2-1; CDR3 protein: CASSVASESYNEQFF; CDR3 DNA: TGTGCCAGCAGCGTAGCTTCTGAGTCCTACAATGAGCAGTTCTTC
V gene: TRBV11-3; clone size: once; D gene: -; J gene: TRBJ2-2; CDR3 protein: CASSLKTGSTGELFF; CDR3 DNA: TGTGCCAGCAGCTTAAAAACAGGGAGTACCGGGGAGCTGTTTTTT
V gene: TRBV12-3/TRBV12-4; clone size: -; D gene: TRBD1; J gene: TRBJ1-2; CDR3 protein: CASSLWDSDGYTF; CDR3 DNA: TGTGCCAGCAGTTTATGGGACAGCGATGGCTACACCTTC
V gene: TRBV19; clone size: -; D gene: -; J gene: TRBJ1-4; CDR3 protein: CASSILGAGDEKLFF; CDR3 DNA: TGTGCCAGTAGTATCTTAGGAGCAGGGGATGAAAAACTGTTTTTT
V gene: TRBV19; clone size: -; D gene: -; J gene: TRBJ2-1; CDR3 protein: CASSTRFAGLDNEQFF; CDR3 DNA: TGTGCCAGTAGTACCCGCTTCGCGGGACTCGACAATGAGCAGTTCTTC
V gene: TRBV12-3/TRBV12-4; clone size: -; D gene: -; J gene: TRBJ1-1; CDR3 protein: CASSLVREAFF; CDR3 DNA: TGTGCCAGCAGTTTGGTCAGGGAAGCTTTCTTT
V gene: TRBV28; clone size: -; D gene: TRBD1; J gene: TRBJ1-2; CDR3 protein: CASRTGHNYGYTF; CDR3 DNA: TGTGCCAGCAGGACAGGGCATAACTATGGCTACACCTTC
V gene: TRBV3-1/TRBV3-2; clone size: -; D gene: TRBD2; J gene: TRBJ2-1; CDR3 protein: CASSQEAGGFLLQFF; CDR3 DNA: TGTGCCAGCAGCCAAGAAGCGGGGGGCTTCCTCCTCCAGTTCTTC
V gene: TRBV18; clone size: -; D gene: -; J gene: TRBJ2-7; CDR3 protein: CASSRGVWDEQYF; CDR3 DNA: TGTGCCAGCTCACGGGGGGTATGGGACGAGCAGTACTTC
V gene: TRBV18; clone size: -; D gene: -; J gene: TRBJ2-7; CDR3 protein: CASSPGLQDYEQYF; CDR3 DNA: TGTGCCAGCTCGCCGGGACTGCAAGACTACGAGCAGTACTTC
V gene: TRBV3-1/TRBV3-2; clone size: -; D gene: TRBD1; J gene: TRBJ1-6; CDR3 protein: CASSLAGQDNSPLHF; CDR3 DNA: TGTGCCAGCAGCCTCGCCGGACAGGACAATTCACCCCTCCACTTT
V gene: TRBV11-2; clone size: -; D gene: -; J gene: TRBJ2-4; CDR3 protein: CASSLTGLRNIQYF; CDR3 DNA: TGTGCCAGCAGCTTAACGGGACTTAGAAACATTCAGTACTTC
V gene: TRBV23-1; clone size: -; D gene: -; J gene: TRBJ1-1; CDR3 protein: CASSQQGRAEAFF; CDR3 DNA: TGCGCCAGCAGTCAACAGGGTAGGGCTGAAGCTTTCTTT
V gene: TRBV19; clone size: -; D gene: -; J gene: TRBJ2-3; CDR3 protein: CASSITARRDTDTQYF; CDR3 DNA: TGTGCCAGTAGTATTACGGCCAGGAGGGACACAGATACGCAGTATTTT
V gene: TRBV2; clone size: -; D gene: TRBD2; J gene: TRBJ2-2; CDR3 protein: CASAAGGLVGELFF; CDR3 DNA: TGTGCCAGCGCAGCGGGAGGGCTGGTCGGGGAGCTGTTTTTT
V gene: TRBV5-3; clone size: -; D gene: -; J gene: TRBJ2-7; CDR3 protein: CARSRHRDLNHEQYF; CDR3 DNA: TGTGCCAGAAGCCGTCACAGGGACCTAAACCACGAGCAGTACTTC
V gene: TRBV7-9; clone size: once; D gene: -; J gene: TRBJ2-7; CDR3 protein: CASESGLSYEQYF; CDR3 DNA: TGTGCCAGCGAGTCAGGGCTCTCCTACGAGCAGTACTTC
V gene: TRBV6-5; clone size: -; D gene: -; J gene: TRBJ1-6; CDR3 protein: CASSYSRDLGGPLHF; CDR3 DNA: TGTGCCAGCAGTTACTCCCGGGACCTCGGGGGGCCCCTCCACTTT
V gene: TRBV5-1; clone size: -; D gene: TRBD1; J gene: TRBJ1-2; CDR3 protein: CASSLANRTGHYGYTF; CDR3 DNA: TGCGCCAGCAGCTTGGCCAATCGGACAGGCCACTATGGCTACACCTTC
V gene: TRBV4-1; clone size: -; D gene: TRBD2; J gene: TRBJ2-3; CDR3 protein: CASSQGPTSGDTQYF; CDR3 DNA: TGCGCCAGCAGCCAAGGGCCGACTAGCGGAGATACGCAGTATTTT
V gene: TRBV12-3/TRBV12-4; clone size: -; D gene: TRBD1; J gene: TRBJ2-7; CDR3 protein: CATRRTGVSEQYF; CDR3 DNA: TGTGCCACGCGGAGGACAGGGGTAAGCGAGCAGTACTTC
V gene: TRBV5-6; clone size: -; D gene: TRBD1; J gene: TRBJ1-4; CDR3 protein: CASSLDRGNEKLFF; CDR3 DNA: TGTGCCAGCAGCTTGGACAGGGGTAATGAAAAACTGTTTTTT
V gene: TRBV4-2; clone size: -; D gene: -; J gene: TRBJ1-1; CDR3 protein: CASSQTENTEAFF; CDR3 DNA: TGTGCCAGCAGCCAAACTGAGAACACTGAAGCTTTCTTT
V gene: TRBV2; clone size: -; D gene: TRBD2; J gene: TRBJ2-5; CDR3 protein: CASSEGSGTETQYF; CDR3 DNA: TGTGCCAGCAGTGAAGGGAGCGGGACAGAGACCCAGTACTTC
V gene: TRBV7-9; clone size: -; D gene: -; J gene: TRBJ2-5; CDR3 protein: CASSLGGGGGETQYF; CDR3 DNA: TGTGCCAGCAGCTTAGGAGGCGGCGGCGGGGAGACCCAGTACTTC
V gene: TRBV6-2/TRBV6-3; clone size: -; D gene: -; J gene: TRBJ2-3; CDR3 protein: CASSSQDRTDTQYF; CDR3 DNA: TGTGCCAGCAGTTCCCAGGACAGAACAGATACGCAGTATTTT
V gene: TRBV6-5; clone size: -; D gene: TRBD2; J gene: TRBJ2-7; CDR3 protein: CASSYLGLAGSYEQYF; CDR3 DNA: TGTGCCAGCAGTTACTTAGGACTAGCGGGCAGCTACGAGCAGTACTTC
V gene: TRBV5-6; clone size: -; D gene: -; J gene: TRBJ2-7; CDR3 protein: CASSLAGGDEQYF; CDR3 DNA: TGTGCCAGCAGCTTGGCCGGAGGAGACGAGCAGTACTTC
V gene: TRBV30; clone size: -; D gene: -; J gene: TRBJ2-4; CDR3 protein: CAWSPSLLRENIQYF; CDR3 DNA: TGTGCCTGGAGTCCCTCCTTGCTGAGGGAAAACATTCAGTACTTC
V gene: TRBV19; clone size: once; D gene: -; J gene: TRBJ2-5; CDR3 protein: CASRPTSVNQETQYF; CDR3 DNA: TGTGCCAGTAGGCCCACTAGTGTCAACCAAGAGACCCAGTACTTC
V gene: TRBV7-8; clone size: -; D gene: TRBD2; J gene: TRBJ2-3; CDR3 protein: CASSGLAVIDTQYF; CDR3 DNA: TGTGCCAGCAGCGGACTAGCGGTTATAGATACGCAGTATTTT
V gene: TRBV24-1; clone size: -; D gene: TRBD2; J gene: TRBJ2-3; CDR3 protein: CATQDGGGLAPDTQYF; CDR3 DNA: TGTGCCACGCAAGACGGGGGGGGACTAGCGCCAGATACGCAGTATTTT
V gene: TRBV30; clone size: -; D gene: -; J gene: TRBJ1-1; CDR3 protein: CAWRPNWGRVETNTEAFF; CDR3 DNA: TGTGCCTGGAGGCCCAATTGGGGCAGGGTAGAAACGAACACTGAAGCTTTCTTT
V gene: TRBV7-9; clone size: -; D gene: -; J gene: TRBJ1-6; CDR3 protein: CASSSNSNSPLHF; CDR3 DNA: TGTGCCAGCAGCTCGAACAGCAATTCACCCCTCCACTTT
V gene: TRBV2; clone size: -; D gene: -; J gene: TRBJ2-7; CDR3 protein: CASSKRGSYEQYF; CDR3 DNA: TGTGCCAGCAGCAAGAGGGGGTCGTACGAGCAGTACTTC
V gene: TRBV28; clone size: -; D gene: -; J gene: TRBJ2-1; CDR3 protein: CASSHSRQDNEQFF; CDR3 DNA: TGTGCCAGCAGTCATTCCCGACAGGATAATGAGCAGTTCTTC
V gene: TRBV11-2; clone size: -; D gene: TRBD2; J gene: TRBJ2-1; CDR3 protein: CASSLVSSGYNEQFF; CDR3 DNA: TGTGCCAGCAGCTTAGTGTCTAGCGGCTACAATGAGCAGTTCTTC
V gene: TRBV5-1; clone size: -; D gene: TRBD1; J gene: TRBJ2-5; CDR3 protein: CASSRIAGQGGETQYF; CDR3 DNA: TGCGCCAGCAGCCGGATTGCGGGACAGGGTGGGGAGACCCAGTACTTC
V gene: TRBV3-1/TRBV3-2; clone size: -; D gene: TRBD2; J gene: TRBJ2-2; CDR3 protein: CASSQSGLAGGLEELFF; CDR3 DNA: TGTGCCAGCAGCCAATCGGGACTAGCGGGAGGGTTAGAGGAGCTGTTTTTT
V gene: TRBV3-1/TRBV3-2; clone size: -; D gene: -; J gene: TRBJ2-5; CDR3 protein: CASSQTSGAETQYF; CDR3 DNA: TGTGCCAGCAGCCAAACCTCTGGGGCGGAGACCCAGTACTTC